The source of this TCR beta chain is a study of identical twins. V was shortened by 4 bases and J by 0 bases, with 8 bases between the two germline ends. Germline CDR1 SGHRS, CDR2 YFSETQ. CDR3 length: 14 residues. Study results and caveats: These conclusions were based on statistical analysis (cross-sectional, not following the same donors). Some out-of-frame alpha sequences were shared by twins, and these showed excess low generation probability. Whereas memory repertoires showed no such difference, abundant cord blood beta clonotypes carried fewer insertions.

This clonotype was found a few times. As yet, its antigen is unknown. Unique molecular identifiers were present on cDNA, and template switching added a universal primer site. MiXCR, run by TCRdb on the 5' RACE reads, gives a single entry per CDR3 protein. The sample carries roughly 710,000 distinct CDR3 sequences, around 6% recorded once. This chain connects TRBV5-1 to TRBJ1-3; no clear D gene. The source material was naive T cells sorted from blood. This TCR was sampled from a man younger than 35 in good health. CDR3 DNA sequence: TGCGCCAGCAGCAAGACGGGCTCTGGAAACACCATATATTTT. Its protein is CASSKTGSGNTIYF.